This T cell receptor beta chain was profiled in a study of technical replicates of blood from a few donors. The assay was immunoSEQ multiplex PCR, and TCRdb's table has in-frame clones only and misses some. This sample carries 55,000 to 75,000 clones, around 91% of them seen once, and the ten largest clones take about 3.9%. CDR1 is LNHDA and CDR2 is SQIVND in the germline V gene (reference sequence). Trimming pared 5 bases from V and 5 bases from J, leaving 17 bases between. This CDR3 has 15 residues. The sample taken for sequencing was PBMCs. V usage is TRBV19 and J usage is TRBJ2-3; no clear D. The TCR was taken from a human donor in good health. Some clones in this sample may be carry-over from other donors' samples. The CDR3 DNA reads TGTGCCAGTAGTCCAGGTGCTCTGGGTGGAGATACGCAGTATTTT. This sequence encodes CASSPGALGGDTQYF.